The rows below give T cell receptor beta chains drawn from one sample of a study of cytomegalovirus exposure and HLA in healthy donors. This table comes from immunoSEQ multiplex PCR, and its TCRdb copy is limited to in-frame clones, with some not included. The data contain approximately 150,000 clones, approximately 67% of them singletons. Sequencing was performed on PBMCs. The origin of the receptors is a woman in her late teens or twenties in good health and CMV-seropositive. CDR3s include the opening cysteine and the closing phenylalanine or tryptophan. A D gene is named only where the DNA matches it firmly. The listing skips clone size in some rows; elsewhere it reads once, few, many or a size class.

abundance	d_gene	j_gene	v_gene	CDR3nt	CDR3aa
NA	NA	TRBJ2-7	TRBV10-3	TGTGCCATCAGGGAGGCTCTTACTAGAGAGGACTTTGACGAGCAGTACTTC	CAIREALTREDFDEQYF
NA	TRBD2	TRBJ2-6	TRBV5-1	TGCGCCAGCAGCTTGATACCACTAGCGGGAGTAGGCGGGGCCAACGTCCTGACTTTC	CASSLIPLAGVGGANVLTF
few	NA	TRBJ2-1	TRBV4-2	TGTGCCAGCAGCCAAGATGGAGGCGGGGACTACAATGAGCAGTTCTTC	CASSQDGGGDYNEQFF
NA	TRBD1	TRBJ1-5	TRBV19	TGTGCCAGTAGTATCCCGACAGGGAATCAGCCCCAGCATTTT	CASSIPTGNQPQHF
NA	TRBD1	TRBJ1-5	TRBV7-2	TGTGCCAGCAGCCGGAACAGGGGCGGCAATCAGCCCCAGCATTTT	CASSRNRGGNQPQHF
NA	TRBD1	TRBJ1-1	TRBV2	TGTGCCAGCAGTAGACAGGGGCTGAACACTGAAGCTTTCTTT	CASSRQGLNTEAFF
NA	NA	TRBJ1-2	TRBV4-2	TGTGCCAGCAGCCAAGATCAAGGCAGACTGGAAGGCTACACCTTC	CASSQDQGRLEGYTF
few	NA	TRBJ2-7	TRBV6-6	TGTGCCAGCAGTCCGGCGGGGCCATCCTACGAGCAGTACTTC	CASSPAGPSYEQYF
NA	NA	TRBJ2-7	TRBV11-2	TGTGCCAGCAGCCTCAGCTCCTACGAGCAGTACTTC	CASSLSSYEQYF
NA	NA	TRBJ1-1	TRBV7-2	TGTGCCAGCAGCCCTATGACAGGGAACACTGAAGCTTTCTTT	CASSPMTGNTEAFF
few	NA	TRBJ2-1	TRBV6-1	TGTGCCAGCAGTGTTGAGGCTACCTACAATGAGCAGTTCTTC	CASSVEATYNEQFF
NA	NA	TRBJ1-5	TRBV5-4	TGTGCCAGCAGCGACCGACAGGTACCGTATCAGCCCCAGCATTTT	CASSDRQVPYQPQHF
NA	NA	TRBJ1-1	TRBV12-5	TGTGCTAGTTGGCAGGGGAACACTGAAGCTTTCTTT	CASWQGNTEAFF
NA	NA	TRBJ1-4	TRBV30	TGTGCCTGGACAGGGACTAATGAAAAACTGTTTTTT	CAWTGTNEKLFF
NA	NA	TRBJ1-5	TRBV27	TGTGCCAGCAGTTTGGTAGCACGACAGCCCCAGCATTTT	CASSLVARQPQHF
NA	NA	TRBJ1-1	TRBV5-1	TGCGCCAGCAGCTTGGCCGCAGGGCCGAACACTGAAGCTTTCTTT	CASSLAAGPNTEAFF
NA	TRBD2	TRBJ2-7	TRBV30	TGTGCCTACCAAGGGACTAGCGGGAGCGCCTACGAGCAGTACTTC	CAYQGTSGSAYEQYF
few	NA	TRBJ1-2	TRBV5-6	TGTGCCACCCGATCCGGGCAGGGATATTTTCGGGGCTACACCTTC	CATRSGQGYFRGYTF
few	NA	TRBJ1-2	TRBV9	TGTGCCAGCAGCCCCCCGGCCGCGAGGTTATACACCTTC	CASSPPAARLYTF
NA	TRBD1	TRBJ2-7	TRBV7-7	TGTGCTAGCAGCTTAGGACAGGGCGACGAGCAGTACTTC	CASSLGQGDEQYF
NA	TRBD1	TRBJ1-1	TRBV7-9	TGTGCCAGCAGCTCGGACAGGCCTAATTTGGTAGCTTTCTTT	CASSSDRPNLVAFF
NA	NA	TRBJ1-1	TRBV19	TGTGCCAGTACCTGGGGGGGGAACACTGAAGCTTTCTTT	CASTWGGNTEAFF
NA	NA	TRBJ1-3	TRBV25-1	TGTGCCAGCAGCCCGAGGGGGAGCTCTGGAAACACCATATATTTT	CASSPRGSSGNTIYF
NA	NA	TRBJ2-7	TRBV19	TGTGCCAGTAGTATAGTCGATGGGAGGACTGACTTCTCCTACGAGCAGTACTTC	CASSIVDGRTDFSYEQYF
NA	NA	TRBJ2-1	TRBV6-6	TGTGCCAGCAGTTATGACTCCCGCGTTATCAATGAGCAGTTCTTC	CASSYDSRVINEQFF
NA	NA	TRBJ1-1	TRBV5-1	TGCGCCAGCAGCTTCCAGGGGACCACTGAAGCTTTCTTT	CASSFQGTTEAFF
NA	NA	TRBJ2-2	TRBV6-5	TGTGCCAGCAGGCCGGGACATTTAGTTACCGGGGAGCTGTTTTTT	CASRPGHLVTGELFF
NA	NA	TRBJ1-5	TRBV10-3	TGTGCCATCAGTGATCGTGAGGGTCAGCCCCAGCATTTT	CAISDREGQPQHF
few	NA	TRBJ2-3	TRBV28	TGTGCCAGCACCGATGGGGCGGGGCATACGCAGTATTTT	CASTDGAGHTQYF
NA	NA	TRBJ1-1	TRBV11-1	TGTGCCAGCAGCTTAGCGTGGGGGGAAGACACTGAAGCTTTCTTT	CASSLAWGEDTEAFF
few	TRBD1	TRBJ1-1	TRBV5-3	TGTGCCAGAAGCTTGGGACTACCGGGACAGGGGTCCTACACTGAAGCTTTCTTT	CARSLGLPGQGSYTEAFF
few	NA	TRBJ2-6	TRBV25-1	TGTGCCAGCAGCCCGTCTGGGGCCAACGTCCTGACTTTC	CASSPSGANVLTF
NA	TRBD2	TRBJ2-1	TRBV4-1	TGCGCCAGCAGCCATAACTGGGGACTAGCGGGAGGTAGCTCCTACAATGAGCAGTTCTTC	CASSHNWGLAGGSSYNEQFF
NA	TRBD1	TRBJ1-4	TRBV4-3	TGCGCCAGCAGCCAAGGCGGGATAAACAGGGGGGAAAAACTGTTTTTT	CASSQGGINRGEKLFF
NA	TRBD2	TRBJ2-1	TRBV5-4	TGTGCCAGCAGCTTGTTCGGCGGGGGGGCGAATGAGCAGTTCTTC	CASSLFGGGANEQFF
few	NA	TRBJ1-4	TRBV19	TGTGCCAGTAGTATAGAAGGGACGGCGGGGGATGAAAAACTGTTTTTT	CASSIEGTAGDEKLFF
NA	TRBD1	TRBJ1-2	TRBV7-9	TGTGCCAGCAGCCCGATGGGACAGGGCACTGTGAGGGGCTACACCTTC	CASSPMGQGTVRGYTF
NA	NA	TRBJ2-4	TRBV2	TGTGCCAGCAGCCGGGGTGCCAAAAACATTCAGTACTTC	CASSRGAKNIQYF
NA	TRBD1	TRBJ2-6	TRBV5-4	TGTGCCAGCAGCCCGACGACCGGGACAGGCAGCTCTGGGGCCAACGTCCTGACTTTC	CASSPTTGTGSSGANVLTF
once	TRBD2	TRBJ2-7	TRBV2	TGTGCCAGCGGGCTAGCGGGAATCTCCTACGAGCAGTACTTC	CASGLAGISYEQYF
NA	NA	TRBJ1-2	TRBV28	TGTGCCAGCAGTTTCTCAGGTTATGGCTACACCTTC	CASSFSGYGYTF
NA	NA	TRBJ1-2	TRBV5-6	TGTGCCAGCTTGGGGGGGACTAACTATGGCTACACCTTC	CASLGGTNYGYTF
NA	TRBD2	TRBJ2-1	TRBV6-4	TGTGCCACCGCAGAAATAGCGGGAGAGTACAATGAGCAGTTCTTC	CATAEIAGEYNEQFF
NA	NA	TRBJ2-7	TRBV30	TGTGCCTGGAGTTTTGGGGGGACCCTAAGGGAGCAGTACTTC	CAWSFGGTLREQYF
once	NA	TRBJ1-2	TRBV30	TGTGCCTTAGAGGTAGGCGATGGCTACACCTTC	CALEVGDGYTF
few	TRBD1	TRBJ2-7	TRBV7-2	TGTGCCAGCAGCCCGGGACAGGTCTACGAGCAGTACTTC	CASSPGQVYEQYF
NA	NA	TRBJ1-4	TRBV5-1	TGCGCCAGCAGCTTGGCCGGGGGGGCCGTGAATGAAAAACTGTTTTTT	CASSLAGGAVNEKLFF
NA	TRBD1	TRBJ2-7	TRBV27	TGTGCCAGCAGTTTTTCCGGGACAGGTTGGTACGAGCAGTACTTC	CASSFSGTGWYEQYF
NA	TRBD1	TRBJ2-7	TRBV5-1	TGCGCCAGCGCCGGGACAGGGGCCTACGAGCAGTACTTC	CASAGTGAYEQYF
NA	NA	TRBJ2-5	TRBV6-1	TGTGCCAGCACAGGGCTTGGAGAGACCCAGTACTTC	CASTGLGETQYF
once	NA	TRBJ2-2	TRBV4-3	TGCGCCAGCAGCCCGTTTAACACCGGGGAGCTGTTTTTT	CASSPFNTGELFF
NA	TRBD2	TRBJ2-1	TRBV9	TGTGCCAGCAGCGTAGTGCGGGGGGACGGCAATGAGCAGTTCTTC	CASSVVRGDGNEQFF
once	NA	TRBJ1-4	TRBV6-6	TGTGCCATCACCCAGGGGTACAGGGCGGGGGAAGGAAAACTGTTTTTT	CAITQGYRAGEGKLFF
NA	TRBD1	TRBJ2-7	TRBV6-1	TGTGCCAGCAGTGAAGGGACAGGGGGCTCCGAGCAGTACTTC	CASSEGTGGSEQYF
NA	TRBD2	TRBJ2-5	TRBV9	TGTGCCAGCATCATACTAGCGGAAGAGACCCAGTACTTC	CASIILAEETQYF
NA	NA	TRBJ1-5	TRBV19	TGTGCCAGTAGTATCCCCGGAGGGAATCAGCCCCAGCATTTT	CASSIPGGNQPQHF